This T cell receptor beta chain was retrieved from a study of Ad26.COV2.S vaccination and SARS-CoV-2 variants. The germline V gene encodes CDR1 SGHRS and CDR2 YFSETQ. The CDR3 has 14 residues. The V and J ends lost 5 bases and 5 bases respectively, with 13 bases between them. Details on this clone: The target antigen is unknown.

Sample treatment: about 20 received Ad26.COV2.S at low or high dose, single or two shots; about 5 received placebo; per-sample allocation not given. Specimens were obtained on day 63 following the first vaccine or placebo injection. Participants' vaccine, an Ad26 vector, delivered Wuhan-strain SARS-CoV-2 spike. Findings and limits, study-wide: Total T cell responses, in the TCR breadth and depth analyses, may have been underestimated.

The assay was immunoSEQ multiplex PCR, and TCRdb's table has in-frame clones only and misses some. The sample carries 300,000 to 400,000 clones, 88% recorded once. The chain links TRBV5-1 to TRBJ2-2; D tentatively fits TRBD1 or TRBD2 (6 bases each). Sequences were derived from peripheral blood, sampled in a trial of Ad26.COV2.S vaccine versus placebo. The TCR was taken from a person aged 18-60 years who received the Ad26.COV2.S COVID-19 vaccine or a placebo. This CDR3 is CASRRGAQTGELFF. The CDR3 coding sequence is TGCGCCAGCAGGAGGGGGGCGCAAACCGGGGAGCTGTTTTTT.